A selection of T cell receptor beta chains follows, all from one sample in a study of T-cell reconstitution after alpha-beta-depleted transplantation in children. MiXCR, applied by TCRdb to the PCR reads, yields one record per CDR3 protein. The sample lists a few hundred thousand distinct CDR3 sequences, around 13% occurring once. This sample comprised PBMCs, mostly from graft donor cells, obtained 360 days after TCRalphabeta/CD19-depleted stem cell transplant. The receptors were gathered from a male patient between 10 and 17 years old who had a stem cell transplant for acute myeloid leukemia, so the T cells may come from the graft donor. Each CDR3 is given with its conserved first and last residue. The D gene is left open where the match is weak. Clone size is stated in some rows and not others, as once, few, many or a class when expanded.

TRBV7-8	TRBJ2-7	TRBD2	many	TGTGCCAGCAGCTTTACTCTAGCGGGAGACCTATACGAGCAGTACTTC	CASSFTLAGDLYEQYF
TRBV12-3/TRBV12-4	TRBJ1-2	TRBD1	.	TGTGCCAGCAGTCATATGCTGACAGGGGGCGGCTATGGCTACACCTTC	CASSHMLTGGGYGYTF
TRBV5-1	TRBJ2-4	.	few	TGCGCCAGCAGCTTGGTGGAGGGGGTAGCCAAGGACATTCAGTACTTC	CASSLVEGVAKDIQYF
TRBV7-3	TRBJ1-1	TRBD1	.	TGTGCCAGCAGAAGGGACAGGGGCAATAACACTGAAGCTTTCTTT	CASRRDRGNNTEAFF
TRBV4-3	TRBJ2-5	.	.	TGCGCCAGCAGCCAAGATGATATGAGACAAGAGACCCAGTACTTC	CASSQDDMRQETQYF
TRBV20-1	TRBJ2-7	TRBD1	.	TGCAGTGCTAGAGCCTCTTGGGATGGACAGGGTATCGGCGAGCAGTACTTC	CSARASWDGQGIGEQYF
TRBV6-1	TRBJ1-1	TRBD1	few	TGTGCCAGCAGAAGCGGACAGGGGAACACTGAAGCTTTCTTT	CASRSGQGNTEAFF
TRBV23-1	TRBJ2-2	.	.	TGCGCCAGCGGCCCGGTTGCGGCGAACACCGGGGAGCTGTTTTTT	CASGPVAANTGELFF
TRBV7-6	TRBJ2-7	TRBD1	.	TGTGCCAGCAGCTCACAGGGGCCAACCTACGAGCAGTACTTC	CASSSQGPTYEQYF
TRBV28	TRBJ2-3	TRBD2	few	TGTGCCAGCAGTTTTAATATGGGAGGGGCCCCGAACATAGATACGCAGTATTTT	CASSFNMGGAPNIDTQYF
TRBV18	TRBJ1-2	.	.	TGTGCCAGCTCACCAGTGGCCGGGGACTATGGCTACACCTTC	CASSPVAGDYGYTF
TRBV18	TRBJ2-1	.	.	TGTGCCAGCTCACCGCAGGGTGAGCAGTTCTTC	CASSPQGEQFF
TRBV20-1	TRBJ2-1	.	.	TGCAGTGCGGTGCCTGGGTGGAGCTCCTACAATGAGCAGTTCTTC	CSAVPGWSSYNEQFF
TRBV28	TRBJ2-6	.	few	TGTGCCAGCAGATCCCGGGACACCCACTCTGGGGCCAACGTCCTGACTTTC	CASRSRDTHSGANVLTF
TRBV7-3	TRBJ2-1	TRBD2	few	TGTGCCAGCAGCCCTGGAAGACTAGCGGGTTGGAATGAGCAGTTCTTC	CASSPGRLAGWNEQFF
TRBV7-8	TRBJ1-2	.	many	TGTGCCAGCAGCTTAGAATCCCCCGGCTCGGGCGGCTACACCTTC	CASSLESPGSGGYTF
TRBV20-1	TRBJ1-5	.	many	TGCAGTGCCGCTGGGGGGTGGCCCGATCAGCCCCAGCATTTT	CSAAGGWPDQPQHF
TRBV25-1	TRBJ2-5	.	.	TGTGCCAGCAGTGAATATCGGGGTTGGGAGACCCAGTACTTC	CASSEYRGWETQYF
TRBV7-2	TRBJ2-1	TRBD2	.	TGTGCCAGCAGAGTAAGCGGGACCTACAATGAGCAGTTCTTC	CASRVSGTYNEQFF
TRBV29-1	TRBJ2-7	.	many	TGCAGCGCCGAAACCGGGGTACACGCGGGCGAGCAGTACTTC	CSAETGVHAGEQYF
TRBV5-6	TRBJ2-1	TRBD2	once	TGTGCCAGCAGCAAGGGACTAGCGGGATTCAATGAGCAGTTCTTC	CASSKGLAGFNEQFF
TRBV7-6	TRBJ2-1	.	.	TGTGCCAGCAGCTTAGACCAGTCCTACAATGAGCAGTTCTTC	CASSLDQSYNEQFF
TRBV12-3/TRBV12-4	TRBJ2-3	.	few	TGTGCCAGCAGCCTCATCAGATCCACAGATACGCAGTATTTT	CASSLIRSTDTQYF
TRBV20-1	TRBJ2-7	.	few	TGCATGGGGAGGCGGGATACCTACGAGCAGTACTTC	CMGRRDTYEQYF
TRBV13	TRBJ2-3	.	.	TGTGCCAGCGGGAGTCCCGGGTCGAGCACAGATACGCAGTATTTT	CASGSPGSSTDTQYF
TRBV5-1	TRBJ2-1	TRBD1	.	TGCGCCAGCAGCTTGGGATTGGACAGGGTCGGCAATGAGCAGTTCTTC	CASSLGLDRVGNEQFF
TRBV3-1	TRBJ2-3	.	.	TGTGCCAGCAGCCACAGACTAGTCGATACGCAGTATTTT	CASSHRLVDTQYF
TRBV20-1	TRBJ2-4	.	many	TGCAGTGCTAGGGGACTAGCCAAAAACATTCAGTACTTC	CSARGLAKNIQYF
TRBV20-1	TRBJ1-5	.	.	TGCAGTGCTTCCTCGGGGGGGACGGATCAGCCCCAGCATTTT	CSASSGGTDQPQHF
TRBV14	TRBJ2-1	.	few	TGTGCCAGCAGCCACGGGTCCCGGAGCAATGAGCAGTTCTTC	CASSHGSRSNEQFF
TRBV25-1	TRBJ2-7	.	many	TGTGCCAGCAGTGATACAAATCCCCCGTGGGTCAGGAGGAAGGGCTACGAGCAGTACTTC	CASSDTNPPWVRRKGYEQYF